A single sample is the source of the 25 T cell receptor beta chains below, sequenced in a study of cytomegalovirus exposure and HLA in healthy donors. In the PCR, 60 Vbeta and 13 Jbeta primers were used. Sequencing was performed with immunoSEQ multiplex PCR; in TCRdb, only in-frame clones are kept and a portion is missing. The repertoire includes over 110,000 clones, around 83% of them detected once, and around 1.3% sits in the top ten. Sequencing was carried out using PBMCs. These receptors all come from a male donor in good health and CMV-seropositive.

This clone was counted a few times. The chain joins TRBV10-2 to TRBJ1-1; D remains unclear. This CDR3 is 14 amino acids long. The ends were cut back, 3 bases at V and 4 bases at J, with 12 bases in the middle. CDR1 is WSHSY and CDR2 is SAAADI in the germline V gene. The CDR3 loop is CASSDRVVATEAFF. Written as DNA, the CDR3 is TGCGCCAGCAGTGATCGGGTCGTGGCCACTGAAGCTTTCTTT.

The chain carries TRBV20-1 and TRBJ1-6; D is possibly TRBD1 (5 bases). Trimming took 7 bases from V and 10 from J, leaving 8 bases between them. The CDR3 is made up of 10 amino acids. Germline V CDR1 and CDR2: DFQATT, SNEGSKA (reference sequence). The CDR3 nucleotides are TGCAGTGTAGGGGTATCACCCCTCCACTTT. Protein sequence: CSVGVSPLHF.

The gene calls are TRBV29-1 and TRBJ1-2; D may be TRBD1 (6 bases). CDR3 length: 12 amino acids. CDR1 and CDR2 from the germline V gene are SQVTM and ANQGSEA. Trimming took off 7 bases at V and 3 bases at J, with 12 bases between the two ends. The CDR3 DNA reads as TGCAGCGCCAGGGGATCTGACTATGGCTACACCTTC. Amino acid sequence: CSARGSDYGYTF.

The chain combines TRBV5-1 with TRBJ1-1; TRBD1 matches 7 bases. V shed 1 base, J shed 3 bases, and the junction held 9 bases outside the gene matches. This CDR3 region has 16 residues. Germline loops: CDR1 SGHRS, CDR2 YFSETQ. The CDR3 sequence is CASSLRGRGYDTEAFF. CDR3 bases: TGCGCCAGCAGCTTGAGAGGCAGGGGGTATGACACTGAAGCTTTCTTT.

The CDR3 reads CASMGLGTDTQYF. The DNA for the CDR3 is TGTGCCAGCATGGGACTAGGCACAGATACGCAGTATTTT. This chain uses TRBV6-1 with TRBJ2-3; 8 bases match TRBD2. V lost 7 bases to trimming and J lost 1 base; unmatched junction nucleotides: 1. Per the germline V gene, CDR1 is MNHNS and CDR2 is SASEGT. This CDR3 is 13 amino acids long.

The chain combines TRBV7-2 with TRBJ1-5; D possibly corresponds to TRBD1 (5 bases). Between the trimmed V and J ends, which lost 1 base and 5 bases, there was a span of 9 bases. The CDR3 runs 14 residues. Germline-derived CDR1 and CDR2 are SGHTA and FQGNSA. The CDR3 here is CASSLVAGDQPQHF. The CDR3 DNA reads TGTGCCAGCAGCTTAGTCGCGGGGGATCAGCCCCAGCATTTT.

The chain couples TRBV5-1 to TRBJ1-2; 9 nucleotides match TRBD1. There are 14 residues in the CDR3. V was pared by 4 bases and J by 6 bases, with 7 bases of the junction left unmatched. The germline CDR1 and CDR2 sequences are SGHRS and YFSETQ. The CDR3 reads CASSGLGTGNGYTF. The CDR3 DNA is TGCGCCAGCAGCGGACTCGGGACAGGGAATGGCTACACCTTC.

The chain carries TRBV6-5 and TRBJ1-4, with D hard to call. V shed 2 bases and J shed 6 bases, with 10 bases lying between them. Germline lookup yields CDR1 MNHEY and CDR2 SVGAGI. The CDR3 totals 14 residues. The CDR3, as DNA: TGTGCCAGCAGTTACCAGTTCATTGATGAAAAACTGTTTTTT. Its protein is CASSYQFIDEKLFF.

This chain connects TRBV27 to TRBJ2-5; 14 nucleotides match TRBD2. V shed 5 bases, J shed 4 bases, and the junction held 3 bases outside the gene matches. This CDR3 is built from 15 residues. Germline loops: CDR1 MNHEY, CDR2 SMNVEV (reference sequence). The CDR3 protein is CASSHGLAGGETQYF. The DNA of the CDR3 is TGTGCCAGCAGTCACGGACTAGCGGGAGGAGAGACCCAGTACTTC.

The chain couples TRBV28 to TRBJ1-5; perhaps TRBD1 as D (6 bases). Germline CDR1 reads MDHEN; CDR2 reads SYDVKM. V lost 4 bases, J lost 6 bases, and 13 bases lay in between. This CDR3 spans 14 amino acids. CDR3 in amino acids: CASSSRGPSQPQHF. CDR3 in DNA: TGTGCCAGCAGTTCCAGGGGTCCGAGTCAGCCCCAGCATTTT.

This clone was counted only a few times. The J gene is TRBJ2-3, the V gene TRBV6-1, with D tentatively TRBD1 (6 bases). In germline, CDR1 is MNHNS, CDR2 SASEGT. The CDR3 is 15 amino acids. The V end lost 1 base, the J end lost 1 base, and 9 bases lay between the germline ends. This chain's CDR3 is CASSEEAGGTDTQYF. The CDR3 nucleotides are TGTGCCAGCAGTGAAGAAGCAGGGGGCACAGATACGCAGTATTTT.

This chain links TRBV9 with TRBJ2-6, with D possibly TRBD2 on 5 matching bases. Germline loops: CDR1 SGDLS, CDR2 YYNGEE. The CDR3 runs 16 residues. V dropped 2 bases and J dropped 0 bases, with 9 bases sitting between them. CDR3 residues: CASSVERGSGANVLTF. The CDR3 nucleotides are TGTGCCAGCAGCGTGGAACGGGGCTCTGGGGCCAACGTCCTGACTTTC. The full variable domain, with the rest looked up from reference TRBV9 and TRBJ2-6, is DSGVTQTPKHLITATGQRVTLRCSPRSGDLSVYWYQQSLDQGLQFLIQYYNGEERAKGNILERFSAQQFPDLHSELNLSSLELGDSALYFCASSVERGSGANVLTFGAGSRLTVL.

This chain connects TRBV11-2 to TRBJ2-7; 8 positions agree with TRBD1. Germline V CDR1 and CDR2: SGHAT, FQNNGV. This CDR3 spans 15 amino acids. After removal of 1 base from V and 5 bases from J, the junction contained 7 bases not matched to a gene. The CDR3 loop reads CASSLGTGSFHEQYF. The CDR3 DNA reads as TGTGCCAGCAGCTTAGGGACAGGGAGTTTCCACGAGCAGTACTTC.

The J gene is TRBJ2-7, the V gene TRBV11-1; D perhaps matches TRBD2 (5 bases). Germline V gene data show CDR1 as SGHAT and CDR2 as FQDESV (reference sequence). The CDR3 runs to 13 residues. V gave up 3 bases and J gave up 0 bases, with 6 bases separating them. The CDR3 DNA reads TGTGCCAGCAGCTTCGGGGACTCCTACGAGCAGTACTTC. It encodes CASSFGDSYEQYF. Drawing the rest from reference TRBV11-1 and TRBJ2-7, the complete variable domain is EAEVAQSPRYKITEKSQAVAFWCDPISGHATLYWYRQILGQGPELLVQFQDESVVDDSQLPKDRFSAERLKGVDSTLKIQPAELGDSAMYLCASSFGDSYEQYFGPGTRLTVT.

The DNA for the CDR3 is TGTGCCAGCAGTGCCCTTAATGAAAAACTGTTTTTT. Residues: CASSALNEKLFF. The rearrangement links TRBV25-1 to TRBJ1-4; D gene ambiguous. Germline CDR1 and CDR2: MGHDK and SYGVNS. This CDR3 has 12 amino acids. Trimming took off 4 bases at V and 4 bases at J, with 4 bases between the two ends.

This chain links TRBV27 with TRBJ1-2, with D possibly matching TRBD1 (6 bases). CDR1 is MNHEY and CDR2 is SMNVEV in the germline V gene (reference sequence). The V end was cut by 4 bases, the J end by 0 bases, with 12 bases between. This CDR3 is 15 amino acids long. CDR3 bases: TGTGCCAGCAGTTCTATGGACAGCGCTAACTATGGCTACACCTTC. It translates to CASSSMDSANYGYTF.

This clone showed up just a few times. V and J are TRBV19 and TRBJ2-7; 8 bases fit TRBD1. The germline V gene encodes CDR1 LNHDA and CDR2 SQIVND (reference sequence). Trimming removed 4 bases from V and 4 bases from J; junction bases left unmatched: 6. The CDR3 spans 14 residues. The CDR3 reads CASSKTGDLYEQYF. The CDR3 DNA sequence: TGTGCCAGTAGTAAGACAGGGGACCTATACGAGCAGTACTTC. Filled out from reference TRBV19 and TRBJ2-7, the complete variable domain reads DGGITQSPKYLFRKEGQNVTLSCEQNLNHDAMYWYRQDPGQGLRLIYYSQIVNDFQKGDIAEGYSVSREKKESFPLTVTSAQKNPTAFYLCASSKTGDLYEQYFGPGTRLTVT.

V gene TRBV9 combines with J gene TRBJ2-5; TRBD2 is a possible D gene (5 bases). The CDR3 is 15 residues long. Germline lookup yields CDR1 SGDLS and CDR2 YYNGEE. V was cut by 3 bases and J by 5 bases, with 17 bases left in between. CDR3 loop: CASSGSGDPRETQYF. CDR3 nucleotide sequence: TGTGCCAGCAGCGGGAGCGGAGACCCCCGGGAGACCCAGTACTTC.

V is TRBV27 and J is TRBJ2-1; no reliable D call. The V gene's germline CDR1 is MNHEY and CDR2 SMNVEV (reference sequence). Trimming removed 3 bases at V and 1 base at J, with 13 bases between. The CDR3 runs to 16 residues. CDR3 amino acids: CASSFLSSSSYNEQFF. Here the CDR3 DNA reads TGTGCCAGCAGTTTCTTGAGTTCCTCGTCCTACAATGAGCAGTTCTTC.

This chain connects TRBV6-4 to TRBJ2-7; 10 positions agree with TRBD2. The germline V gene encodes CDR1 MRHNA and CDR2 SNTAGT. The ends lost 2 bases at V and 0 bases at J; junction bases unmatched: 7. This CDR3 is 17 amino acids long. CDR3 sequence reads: CASSDRWTSGHSYEQYF. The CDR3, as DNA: TGTGCCAGCAGTGACCGGTGGACTAGCGGACACTCCTACGAGCAGTACTTC.

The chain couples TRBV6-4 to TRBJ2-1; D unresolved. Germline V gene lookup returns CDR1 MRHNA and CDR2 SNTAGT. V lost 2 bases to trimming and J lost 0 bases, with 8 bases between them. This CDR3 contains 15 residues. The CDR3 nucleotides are TGTGCCAGCAGTGACGAGTTAAGCTCCTACAATGAGCAGTTCTTC. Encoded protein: CASSDELSSYNEQFF.

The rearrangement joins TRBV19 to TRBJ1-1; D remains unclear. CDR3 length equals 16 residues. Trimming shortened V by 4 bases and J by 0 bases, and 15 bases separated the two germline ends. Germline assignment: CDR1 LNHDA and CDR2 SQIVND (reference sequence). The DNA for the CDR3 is TGTGCCAGTAGTAAGGCAGGTCAATTACTGAACACTGAAGCTTTCTTT. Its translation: CASSKAGQLLNTEAFF.

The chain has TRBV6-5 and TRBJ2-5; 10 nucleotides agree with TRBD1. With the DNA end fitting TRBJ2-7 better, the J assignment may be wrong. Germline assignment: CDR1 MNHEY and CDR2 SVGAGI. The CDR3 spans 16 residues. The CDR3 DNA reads TGTGCCAGCAGTTTAACAGCCGACAGGGGGCTTTACGAGCAGTACTTC. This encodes CASSLTADRGLYEQYF.

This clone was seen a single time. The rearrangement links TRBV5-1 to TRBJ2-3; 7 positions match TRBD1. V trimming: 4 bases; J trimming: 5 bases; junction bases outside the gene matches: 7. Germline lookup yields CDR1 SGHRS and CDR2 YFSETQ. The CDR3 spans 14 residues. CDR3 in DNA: TGCGCCAGCAGCCTCGGACAGGACGGAGATACGCAGTATTTT. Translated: CASSLGQDGDTQYF.

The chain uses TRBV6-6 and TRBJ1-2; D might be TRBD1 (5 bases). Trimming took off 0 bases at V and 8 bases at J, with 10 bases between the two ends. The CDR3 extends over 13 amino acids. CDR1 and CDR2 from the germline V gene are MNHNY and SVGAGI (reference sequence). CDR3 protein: CASSYSSGKGYTF. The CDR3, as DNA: TGTGCCAGCAGTTACTCATCAGGGAAAGGCTACACCTTC.